This T cell receptor (beta chain) was identified in a study of T cells in Graves' hyperthyroidism and ophthalmopathy. Amplified TCR beta CDR3 regions derived from RNA transcripts. The HTBI primer set was used in a first-round RT-PCR of the TCR CDR3. TCRdb fed the multiplex PCR reads into MiXCR, producing one record per CDR3 protein. The profile shows around 690,000 distinct CDR3 sequences, less than 25% of them singletons. This clonotype has a handful of counts. V dropped 7 bases and J dropped 5; count of bases not matched to a gene: 13. From germline, CDR1 is GTSNPN and CDR2 SVGIG (reference sequence). This CDR3 is 14 amino acids long.

The chain is built from TRBV30 and TRBJ2-5, with TRBD2 identical over 7 bases. The clonotype was recovered from a man aged 25 to 45 with Graves' ophthalmopathy. Sequenced input: blood. CDR3 sequence (DNA): TGTGCCTCATCCCAGTCGGGAGGCCACGAGACCCAGTACTTC. Protein sequence: CASSQSGGHETQYF.